Each of the 25 T cell receptor beta chains below was sequenced from the same sample in a study of CD8 T cells in Susac syndrome. Random hexamers were used to reverse transcribe an amount of roughly 0.5 to 1 ug RNA. Using its own MiXCR run on the immunoSEQ multiplex PCR reads, TCRdb lists one record per CDR3 protein. The table shows about 140,000 distinct CDR3 sequences, with over 90% occurring only once. Sequenced input: CD8+ T cells from PBMCs. These receptors were taken from a human donor with Susac syndrome.

V is TRBV9 and J is TRBJ2-3; D remains ambiguous. CDR3 length: 14 amino acids. Trimming stripped 0 bases from V and 2 bases from J, with 7 bases between. Germline CDR1 and CDR2: SGDLS and YYNGEE. The CDR3 DNA is TGTGCCAGCAGCGTAGAGCGCGACACAGATACGCAGTATTTT. Amino acids: CASSVERDTDTQYF.

The chain recombines TRBV29-1 with TRBJ1-1; 7 nucleotides line up with TRBD1. The V segment lost 7 bases and the J segment 3 bases; nucleotides outside the gene matches: 8. Per the germline V gene, CDR1 is SQVTM and CDR2 is ANQGSEA. CDR3 length: 13 residues. The CDR3 DNA is TGCAGCGCCGCAGGGGGGGCGTACACTGAAGCTTTCTTT. Its translation: CSAAGGAYTEAFF.

The genes are TRBV5-1 and TRBJ1-2, with 8 bases that match TRBD1. Trimming cost V 0 bases and J 4 bases; bases outside gene matches: 5. Germline V gene lookup returns CDR1 SGHRS and CDR2 YFSETQ. The CDR3 sequence is 15 residues long. CDR3 in DNA: TGCGCCAGCAGCTTGGGACAGGGGACAGGCTATGGCTACACCTTC. This gives the protein CASSLGQGTGYGYTF.

CDR3 coding DNA: TGTGCCAGCAGCTTAGGCACCTTGGCGGGAGGAGACCAAGAGACCCAGTACTTC. As protein: CASSLGTLAGGDQETQYF. This chain connects TRBV13 to TRBJ2-5, with TRBD2 matching over 8 bases. After removal of 0 bases from V and 0 bases from J, the junction contained 9 bases not matched to a gene. Germline assignment: CDR1 PRHDT and CDR2 FYEKMQ (reference sequence). CDR3 length: 18 amino acids.

The chain recombines TRBV15 with TRBJ2-1; 15 positions agree with TRBD2. J lost 6 bases, V lost 6 bases, and 12 bases had no gene match. Per germline, CDR1 LNHNV and CDR2 YYDKDF (reference sequence). There are 18 residues in the CDR3. CDR3 in amino acids: CATSGLAGGGPTGNEQFF. DNA for the CDR3: TGTGCCACCAGTGGACTAGCGGGAGGGGGTCCTACAGGCAATGAGCAGTTCTTC.

The chain employs TRBV4-1 and TRBJ2-7, with D unclear. The CDR3 contains 13 residues. Germline CDR1 MGHRA, CDR2 YSYEKL. Trimming removed 0 bases at V and 3 bases at J, with 6 bases between. DNA of the CDR3: TGCGCCAGCAGCCAAGAAGGTGGCTACGAGCAGTACTTC. This codes for CASSQEGGYEQYF.

The chain carries TRBV12-3 or TRBV12-4 and TRBJ2-1, with D possibly being TRBD2 (6 bases). The CDR3 has 14 amino acids. V lost 8 bases and J 6 bases, leaving 17 bases between the germline ends. CDR3: CASSDGGKANEQFF. The CDR3 DNA is TGTGCCAGCTCGGACGGGGGTAAGGCCAATGAGCAGTTCTTC.

The chain recombines TRBV18 with TRBJ2-5; 14 positions agree with TRBD2. The CDR3 is 17 amino acids. V lost 3 bases and J lost 5; bases outside the gene matches: 8. Germline V gene lookup returns CDR1 KGHSH and CDR2 LQKENI. The CDR3 region is CASSPGTSGSRVETQYF. CDR3 sequence (DNA): TGTGCCAGCTCACCCGGGACTAGCGGGAGTCGGGTTGAGACCCAGTACTTC.

This chain links TRBV27 with TRBJ2-7; 8 nucleotides align to TRBD1. CDR3 length equals 14 residues. J lost 6 bases, V lost 2 bases, and 6 bases had no gene match. Germline-derived CDR1 and CDR2 are MNHEY and SMNVEV (reference sequence). This chain's CDR3 is CASSLPDRVGEQYF. The CDR3 nucleotides are TGTGCCAGCAGTTTACCGGACAGGGTTGGCGAGCAGTACTTC.

The rearrangement joins TRBV12-3 or TRBV12-4 to TRBJ1-1; 8 nucleotides match TRBD1. This CDR3 has 14 amino acids. After removal of 6 bases from V and 7 bases from J, the junction contained 10 bases not matched to a gene. The CDR3 region is CASSLLGQGDEAFF. The CDR3, as DNA: TGTGCCAGCAGCCTACTTGGACAGGGCGATGAAGCTTTCTTT.

The table lists this clonotype with a count of one. This sequence joins TRBV4-1 and TRBJ2-1; D perhaps matches TRBD2 (6 bases). Trimming removed 4 bases from V and 7 bases from J, with 17 bases in between. This CDR3 region has 15 residues. Germline loops: CDR1 MGHRA, CDR2 YSYEKL. CDR3 protein: CASSPPLAELNEQFF. As DNA, the CDR3 is TGCGCCAGCAGCCCACCGTTAGCGGAACTAAATGAGCAGTTCTTC.

The chain is built from TRBV12-3 or TRBV12-4 and TRBJ1-3; D possibly corresponds to TRBD1 (5 bases). The V and J ends lost 11 bases and 0 bases respectively, with 23 bases between them. The CDR3 sequence is 17 residues long. The CDR3 here is CAARARQIGPSGNTIYF. In DNA, the CDR3 is TGTGCCGCCCGGGCTCGACAGATCGGTCCCTCTGGAAACACCATATATTTT.

The chain carries TRBV4-1 and TRBJ1-1, with 9 bases lining up with TRBD1. The CDR3 sequence is 13 residues long. The trim removed 3 bases at V and 9 bases at J, leaving 5 bases unmatched. Germline assignment: CDR1 MGHRA and CDR2 YSYEKL. The DNA for the CDR3 is TGCGCCAGCAGCCACCCGGACAGGGGAAAAGCTTTCTTT. It specifies CASSHPDRGKAFF.

The rearrangement uses TRBV5-4 and TRBJ2-1; possibly TRBD2 for D (6 bases). V shed 0 bases and J shed 12 bases, with 16 bases lying between them. Germline V CDR1 and CDR2: SGHNT, YYREEE (reference sequence). This CDR3 spans 14 amino acids. The CDR3 here is CASSLEGTYKVQFF. The CDR3 coding sequence is TGTGCCAGCAGCTTGGAGGGGACTTACAAGGTGCAGTTCTTC.

This chain connects TRBV6-1 to TRBJ1-2, with D perhaps matching TRBD1 (6 bases). Trimming cost V 5 bases and J 0 bases, with 22 bases left between them. CDR3 length equals 18 residues. CDR1 is MNHNS, CDR2 SASEGT, per germline. The CDR3 sequence: CASSIEVTGTHPNYGYTF. In nucleotides, the CDR3 is TGTGCCAGCAGTATTGAGGTTACCGGGACACATCCTAACTATGGCTACACCTTC.

This rearrangement joins TRBV10-2 to TRBJ2-7; 8 bases align to TRBD1. V trimming: 10 bases; J trimming: 3 bases; junction bases outside the gene matches: 8. In germline, CDR1 is WSHSY, CDR2 SAAADI. The CDR3 loop spans 13 amino acids. CDR3 in DNA: TGCGCCACGGGACAGGACCCCGTCTACGAGCAGTACTTC. Translating it yields CATGQDPVYEQYF.

The chain joins TRBV20-1 to TRBJ1-1, with D unclear. This CDR3 spans 16 amino acids. V lost 6 bases and J lost 2, with 22 bases in between. Germline V CDR1 and CDR2: DFQATT, SNEGSKA (reference sequence). The chain's CDR3 is CSAPSHSGSVNTEAFF. The CDR3 nucleotides are TGCAGTGCCCCCTCCCACTCCGGCAGCGTCAACACTGAAGCTTTCTTT.

The genes are TRBV7-9 and TRBJ1-5; no definite D call. Germline CDR1 reads SEHNR; CDR2 reads FQNEAQ (reference sequence). The CDR3 loop spans 14 amino acids. Trimming left V 5 bases short and J 0 bases short, with 8 bases between. DNA of the CDR3: TGTGCCAGCAGCCCCCCGTATAGCAATCAGCCCCAGCATTTT. This codes for CASSPPYSNQPQHF.

This chain connects TRBV6-5 to TRBJ1-1, with TRBD1 identical over 12 bases. The V and J ends lost 4 bases and 3 bases, in that order; junction bases with no gene match: 12. The CDR3 has 18 amino acids. The germline V gene has CDR1 MNHEY and CDR2 SVGAGI. CDR3 nucleotide sequence: TGTGCCAGCAGTTCATTCGGGACAGGGGGCTACCTCGACACTGAAGCTTTCTTT. Translating it yields CASSSFGTGGYLDTEAFF.

The rearrangement joins TRBV20-1 to TRBJ2-7; the D gene could be TRBD1 or TRBD2 (5 bases each). The CDR3 has 15 residues. Germline CDR1 is DFQATT and CDR2 is SNEGSKA (reference sequence). V was shortened by 2 bases and J by 5 bases, with 19 bases between the two germline ends. CDR3 residues: CSARTPGTPIDEQYF. DNA for the CDR3: TGCAGTGCTAGAACCCCCGGGACCCCCATTGACGAGCAGTACTTC.

This rearrangement joins TRBV5-6 to TRBJ1-5; TRBD1 is a possible D gene (5 bases). The CDR3 totals 12 residues. CDR1 and CDR2 from the germline V gene are SGHDT and YYEEEE. V was shortened by 4 bases and J by 5 bases, with 7 bases between the two germline ends. CDR3 amino acids: CASSQGYQPQHF. CDR3 bases: TGTGCCAGCAGCCAGGGTTATCAGCCCCAGCATTTT.

This clonotype came up once. V and J are TRBV7-9 and TRBJ2-7; the match to TRBD1 covers 10 bases. This CDR3 has 15 amino acids. From germline, CDR1 is SEHNR and CDR2 FQNEAQ (reference sequence). V lost 5 bases to trimming and J lost 3 bases; unmatched junction nucleotides: 7. As DNA, the CDR3 is TGTGCCAGCAGCGGACCGGGACAGGGGCACTACGAGCAGTACTTC. Translating it yields CASSGPGQGHYEQYF.

This chain uses TRBV29-1 with TRBJ2-7, with TRBD1 matching over 8 bases. Germline-derived CDR1 and CDR2 are SQVTM and ANQGSEA. The CDR3 sequence is 13 residues long. The V and J ends lost 7 bases and 0 bases, in that order; junction bases with no gene match: 5. CDR3 in amino acids: CSGRTGSSYEQYF. The CDR3 region has the DNA TGCAGCGGCAGGACAGGGAGCTCCTACGAGCAGTACTTC.

This clonotype was seen only once. V gene TRBV14 combines with J gene TRBJ2-5, with 9 bases fitting TRBD1. Germline CDR1 SGHDN, CDR2 FVKESK. This CDR3 comprises 17 residues. J was trimmed by 5 bases and V by 0 bases; bases with no gene match: 10. CDR3 nucleotide sequence: TGTGCCAGCAGCCAAGAATCCCTGGGACAGGGTGAGGAGACCCAGTACTTC. This gives the protein CASSQESLGQGEETQYF.

The rearrangement joins TRBV30 to TRBJ2-7; TRBD2 aligns across 8 bases. CDR3 length equals 17 residues. V dropped 0 bases and J dropped 2; count of bases not matched to a gene: 12. The V gene's germline CDR1 is GTSNPN and CDR2 SVGIG (reference sequence). CDR3 loop: CAWSVRWDIAGTYEQYF. The CDR3 bases are TGTGCCTGGAGTGTACGGTGGGACATAGCGGGGACCTACGAGCAGTACTTC.